The T cell receptor beta chain under discussion was sequenced for a study of OX40 agonist ivuxolimab in advanced cancers. Turning to the study itself: Patients in the trial were receiving intravenous ivuxolimab every 2 weeks, at doses of 0.01 to 10 mg/kg.

Study-level findings and limits: Partial responders receiving 0.1-3.0 mg/kg showed among the lowest clonal expansion.

Concerning this clone itself: The antigen is unknown.

Clones were sequenced by immunoSEQ multiplex PCR, and TCRdb holds only the in-frame ones, with some missing. The repertoire consists of about 30,000 clones, with 90% to 95% occurring once and the leading ten covering roughly a tenth. This TCR came from an adult with an advanced solid tumor such as melanoma, head and neck, liver or kidney cancer. The material was CD4+ or CD8+ T cells sorted from blood, obtained in a trial of the OX40 agonist ivuxolimab.

The DNA of the CDR3 is TGTGCCAGCAGCCGGACAGGTTCCACTCTGAACACTGAAGCTTTCTTT. Protein product: CASSRTGSTLNTEAFF. The chain couples TRBV11-2 to TRBJ1-1; 7 nucleotides align to TRBD1. Trimming at V came to 5 bases and at J to 0 bases, leaving 9 bases not matched to a gene. CDR1 is SGHAT and CDR2 is FQNNGV in the germline V gene. The CDR3 is 16 residues long.